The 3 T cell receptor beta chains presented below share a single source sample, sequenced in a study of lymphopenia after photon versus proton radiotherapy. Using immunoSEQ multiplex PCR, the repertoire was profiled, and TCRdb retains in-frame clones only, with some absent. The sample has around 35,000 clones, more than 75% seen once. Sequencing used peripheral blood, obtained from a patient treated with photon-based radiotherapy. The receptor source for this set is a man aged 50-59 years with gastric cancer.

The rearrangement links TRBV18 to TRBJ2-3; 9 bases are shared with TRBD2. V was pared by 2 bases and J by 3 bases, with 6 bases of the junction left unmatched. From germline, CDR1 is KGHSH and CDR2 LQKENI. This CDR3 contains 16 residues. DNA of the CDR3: TGTGCCAGCTCACCATATAGCGGGAGAACGACAGATACGCAGTATTTT. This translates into CASSPYSGRTTDTQYF.

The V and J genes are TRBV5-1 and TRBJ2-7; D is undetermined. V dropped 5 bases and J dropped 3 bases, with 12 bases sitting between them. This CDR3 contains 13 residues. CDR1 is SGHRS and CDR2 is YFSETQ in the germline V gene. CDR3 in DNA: TGCGCCAGCAGTACCCTCCTTGGCTACGAGCAGTACTTC. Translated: CASSTLLGYEQYF.

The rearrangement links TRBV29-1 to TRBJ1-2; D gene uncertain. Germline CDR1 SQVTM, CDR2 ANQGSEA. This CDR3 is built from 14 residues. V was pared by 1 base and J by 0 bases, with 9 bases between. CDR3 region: CSVEGKRTNYGYTF. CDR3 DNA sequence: TGCAGCGTTGAAGGGAAGAGAACTAACTATGGCTACACCTTC.